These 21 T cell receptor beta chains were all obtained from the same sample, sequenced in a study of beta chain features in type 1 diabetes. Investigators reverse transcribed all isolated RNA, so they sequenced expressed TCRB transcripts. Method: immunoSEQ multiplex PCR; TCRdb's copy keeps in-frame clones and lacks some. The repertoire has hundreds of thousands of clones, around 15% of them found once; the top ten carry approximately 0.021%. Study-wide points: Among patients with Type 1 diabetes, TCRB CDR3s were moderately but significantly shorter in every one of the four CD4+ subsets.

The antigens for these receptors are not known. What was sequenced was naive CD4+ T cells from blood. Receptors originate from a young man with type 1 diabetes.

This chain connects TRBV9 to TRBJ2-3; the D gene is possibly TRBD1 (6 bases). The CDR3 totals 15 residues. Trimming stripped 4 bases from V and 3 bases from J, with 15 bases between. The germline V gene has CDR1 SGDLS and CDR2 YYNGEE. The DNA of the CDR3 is TGTGCCAGCAGCCCAACCGCAGGGGTGACAGATACGCAGTATTTT. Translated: CASSPTAGVTDTQYF.

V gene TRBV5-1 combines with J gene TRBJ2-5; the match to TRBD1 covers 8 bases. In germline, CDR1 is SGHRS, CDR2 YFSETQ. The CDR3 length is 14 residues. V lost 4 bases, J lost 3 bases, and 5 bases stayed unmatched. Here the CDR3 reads CASSPDRVEETQYF. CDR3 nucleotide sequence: TGCGCCAGCAGCCCGGACAGGGTCGAAGAGACCCAGTACTTC. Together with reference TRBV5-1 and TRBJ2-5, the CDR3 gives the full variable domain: KAGVTQTPRYLIKTRGQQVTLSCSPISGHRSVSWYQQTPGQGLQFLFEYFSETQRNKGNFPGRFSGRQFSNSRSEMNVSTLELGDSALYLCASSPDRVEETQYFGPGTRLLVL.

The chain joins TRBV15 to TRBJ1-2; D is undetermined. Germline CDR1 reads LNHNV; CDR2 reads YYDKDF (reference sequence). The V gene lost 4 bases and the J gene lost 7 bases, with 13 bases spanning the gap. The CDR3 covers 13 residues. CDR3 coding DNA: TGTGCCACCAGCACCCGGACCGGCGGTGGCTACACCTTC. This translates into CATSTRTGGGYTF.

DNA for the CDR3: TGCGCCAGCAGCCAAGACTTCGACAGAGAGCAGTTCTTC. This sequence encodes CASSQDFDREQFF. V is TRBV4-1 and J is TRBJ2-1, with a weak D call TRBD1 (5 bases). V was pared by 0 bases and J by 10 bases, with 10 bases between. The CDR3 length is 13 residues. From germline, CDR1 is MGHRA and CDR2 YSYEKL.

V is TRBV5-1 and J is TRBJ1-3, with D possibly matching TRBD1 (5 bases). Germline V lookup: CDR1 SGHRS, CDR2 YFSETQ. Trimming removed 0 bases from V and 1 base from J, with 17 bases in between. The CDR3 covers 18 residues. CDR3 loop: CASSLGGSMHSSGNTIYF. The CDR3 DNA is TGCGCCAGCAGCTTGGGGGGCTCCATGCATTCTTCTGGAAACACCATATATTTT.

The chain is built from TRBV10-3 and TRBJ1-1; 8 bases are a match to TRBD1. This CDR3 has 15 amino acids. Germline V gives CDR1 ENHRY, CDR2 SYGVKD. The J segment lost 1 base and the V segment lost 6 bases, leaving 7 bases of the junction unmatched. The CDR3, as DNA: TGTGCCATCAGAATACAGGGGGGGGAGAACACTGAAGCTTTCTTT. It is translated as CAIRIQGGENTEAFF.

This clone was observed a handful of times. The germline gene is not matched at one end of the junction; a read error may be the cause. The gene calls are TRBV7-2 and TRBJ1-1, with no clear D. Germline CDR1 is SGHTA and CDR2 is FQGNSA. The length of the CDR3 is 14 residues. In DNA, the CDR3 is TGTGCCAGCAGCCTAGCGCTCGCGAACACTGAAGCTTTCTTT. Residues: CASSLALANTEAFF.

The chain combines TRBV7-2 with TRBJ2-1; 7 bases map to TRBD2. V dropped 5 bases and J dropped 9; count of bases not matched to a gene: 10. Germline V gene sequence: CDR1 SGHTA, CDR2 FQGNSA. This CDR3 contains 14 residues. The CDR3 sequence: CASSLETSSIEQFF. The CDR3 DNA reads TGTGCCAGCAGCCTAGAGACTAGCTCGATTGAGCAGTTCTTC.

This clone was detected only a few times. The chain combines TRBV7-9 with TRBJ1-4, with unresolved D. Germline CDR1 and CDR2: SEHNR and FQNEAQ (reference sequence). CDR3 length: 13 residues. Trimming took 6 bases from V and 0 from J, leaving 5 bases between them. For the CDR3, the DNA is TGTGCCAGCAGGCCCACAACTAATGAAAAACTGTTTTTT. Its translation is CASRPTTNEKLFF.

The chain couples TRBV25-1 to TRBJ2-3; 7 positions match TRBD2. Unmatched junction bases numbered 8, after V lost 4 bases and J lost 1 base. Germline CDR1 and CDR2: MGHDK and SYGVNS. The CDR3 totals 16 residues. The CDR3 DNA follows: TGTGCCAGCAGTGGACATCGGGGGGACGGCACAGATACGCAGTATTTT. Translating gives CASSGHRGDGTDTQYF.

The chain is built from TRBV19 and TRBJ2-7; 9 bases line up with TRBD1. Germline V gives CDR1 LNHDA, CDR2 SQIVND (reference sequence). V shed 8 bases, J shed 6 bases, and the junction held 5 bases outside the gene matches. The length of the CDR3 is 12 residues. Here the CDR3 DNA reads TGTGCCAGTCGACAGGGGGTCGGCGAGCAGTACTTC. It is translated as CASRQGVGEQYF. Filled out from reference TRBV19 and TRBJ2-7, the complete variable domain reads DGGITQSPKYLFRKEGQNVTLSCEQNLNHDAMYWYRQDPGQGLRLIYYSQIVNDFQKGDIAEGYSVSREKKESFPLTVTSAQKNPTAFYLCASRQGVGEQYFGPGTRLTVT.

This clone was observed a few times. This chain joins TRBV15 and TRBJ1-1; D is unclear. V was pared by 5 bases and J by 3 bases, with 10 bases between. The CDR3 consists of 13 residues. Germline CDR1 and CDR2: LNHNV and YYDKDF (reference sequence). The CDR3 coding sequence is TGTGCCACCAGCCTCGCTCAGGACACTGAAGCTTTCTTT. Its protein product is CATSLAQDTEAFF.

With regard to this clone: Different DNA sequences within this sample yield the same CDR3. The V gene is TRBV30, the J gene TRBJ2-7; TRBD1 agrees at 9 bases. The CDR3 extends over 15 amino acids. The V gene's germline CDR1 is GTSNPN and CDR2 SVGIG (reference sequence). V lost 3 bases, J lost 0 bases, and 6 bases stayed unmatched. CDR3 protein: CAWSLGQGLSYEQYF. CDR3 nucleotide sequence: TGTGCCTGGAGCCTGGGACAGGGCCTCTCCTACGAGCAGTACTTC. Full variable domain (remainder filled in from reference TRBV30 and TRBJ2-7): SQTIHQWPATLVQPVGSPLSLECTVEGTSNPNLYWYRQAAGRGLQLLFYSVGIGQISSEVPQNLSASRPQDRQFILSSKKLLLSDSGFYLCAWSLGQGLSYEQYFGPGTRLTVT.

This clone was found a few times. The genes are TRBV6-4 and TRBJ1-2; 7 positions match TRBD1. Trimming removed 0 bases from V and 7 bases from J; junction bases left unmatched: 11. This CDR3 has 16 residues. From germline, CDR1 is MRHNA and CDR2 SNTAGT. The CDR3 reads CASSDSGRQGYSGYTF. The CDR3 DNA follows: TGTGCCAGCAGTGACTCAGGGAGACAGGGATACAGTGGCTACACCTTC.

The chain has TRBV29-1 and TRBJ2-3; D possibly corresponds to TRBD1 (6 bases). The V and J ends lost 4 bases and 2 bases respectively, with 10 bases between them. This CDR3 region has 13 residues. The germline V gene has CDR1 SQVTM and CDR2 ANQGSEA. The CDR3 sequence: CSVGGGDTDTQYF. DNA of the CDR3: TGCAGCGTTGGAGGGGGTGACACAGATACGCAGTATTTT.

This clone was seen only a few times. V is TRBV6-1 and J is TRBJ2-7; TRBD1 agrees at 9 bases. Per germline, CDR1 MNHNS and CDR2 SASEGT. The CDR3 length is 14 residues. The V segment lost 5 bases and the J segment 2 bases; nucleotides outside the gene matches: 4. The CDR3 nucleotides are TGTGCCAGCAGTCGGACAGGGGAGACCTACGAGCAGTACTTC. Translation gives CASSRTGETYEQYF.

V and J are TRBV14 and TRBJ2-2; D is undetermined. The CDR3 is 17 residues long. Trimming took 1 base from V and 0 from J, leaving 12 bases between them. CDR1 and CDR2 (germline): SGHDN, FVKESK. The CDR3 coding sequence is TGTGCCAGCAGCCAAGTTGGGTGGCTCACGAACACCGGGGAGCTGTTTTTT. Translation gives CASSQVGWLTNTGELFF.

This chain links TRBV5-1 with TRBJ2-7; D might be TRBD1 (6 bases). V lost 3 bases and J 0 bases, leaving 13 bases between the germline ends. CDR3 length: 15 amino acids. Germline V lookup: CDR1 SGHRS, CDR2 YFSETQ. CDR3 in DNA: TGCGCCAGCAGCTACCACACGGACAGCTCCTACGAGCAGTACTTC. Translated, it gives CASSYHTDSSYEQYF.

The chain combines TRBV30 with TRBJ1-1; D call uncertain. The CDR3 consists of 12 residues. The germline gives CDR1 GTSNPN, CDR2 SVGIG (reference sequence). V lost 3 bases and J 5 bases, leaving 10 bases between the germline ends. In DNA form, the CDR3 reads TGTGCCTGGAGAAGGGTTGAAACTGAAGCTTTCTTT. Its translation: CAWRRVETEAFF.

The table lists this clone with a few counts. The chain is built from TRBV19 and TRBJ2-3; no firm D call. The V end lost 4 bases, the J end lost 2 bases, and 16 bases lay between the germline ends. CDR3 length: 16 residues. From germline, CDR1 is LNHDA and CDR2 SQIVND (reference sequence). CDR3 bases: TGTGCCAGTAGTAGCCCGGACCCTACCTCCACAGATACGCAGTATTTT. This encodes CASSSPDPTSTDTQYF.

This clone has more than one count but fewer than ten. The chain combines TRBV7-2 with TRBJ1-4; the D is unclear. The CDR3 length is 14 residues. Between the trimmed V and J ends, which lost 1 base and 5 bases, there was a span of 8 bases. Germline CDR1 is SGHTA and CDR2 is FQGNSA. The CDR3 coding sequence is TGTGCCAGCAGCTTAGGGACTGGGAATGAAAAACTGTTTTTT. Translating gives CASSLGTGNEKLFF.